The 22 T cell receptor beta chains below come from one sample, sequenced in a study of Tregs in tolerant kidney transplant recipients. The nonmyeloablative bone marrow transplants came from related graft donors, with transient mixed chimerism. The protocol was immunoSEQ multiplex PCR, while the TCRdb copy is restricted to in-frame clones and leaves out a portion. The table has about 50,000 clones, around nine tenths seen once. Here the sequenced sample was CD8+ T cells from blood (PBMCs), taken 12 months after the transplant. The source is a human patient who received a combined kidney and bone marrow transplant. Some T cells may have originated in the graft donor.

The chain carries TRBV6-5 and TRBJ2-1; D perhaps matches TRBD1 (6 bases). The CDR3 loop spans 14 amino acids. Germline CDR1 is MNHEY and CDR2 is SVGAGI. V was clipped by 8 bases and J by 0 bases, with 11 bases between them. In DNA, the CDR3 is TGTGCCAGCCGAGACAGGAGCTCCTACAATGAGCAGTTCTTC. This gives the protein CASRDRSSYNEQFF.

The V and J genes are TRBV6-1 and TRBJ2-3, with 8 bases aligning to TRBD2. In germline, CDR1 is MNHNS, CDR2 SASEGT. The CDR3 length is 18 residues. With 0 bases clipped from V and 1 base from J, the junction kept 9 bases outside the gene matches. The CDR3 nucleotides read TGTGCCAGCAGTGAAGCGCTTCTTGCGGGAGGTGGCACAGATACGCAGTATTTT. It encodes CASSEALLAGGGTDTQYF.

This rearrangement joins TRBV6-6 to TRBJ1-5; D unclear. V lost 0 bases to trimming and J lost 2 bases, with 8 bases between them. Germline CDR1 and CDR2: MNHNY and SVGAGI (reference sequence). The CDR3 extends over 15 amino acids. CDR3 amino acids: CASSYSGEGNQPQHF. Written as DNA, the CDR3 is TGTGCCAGCAGTTACTCCGGGGAGGGCAATCAGCCCCAGCATTTT.

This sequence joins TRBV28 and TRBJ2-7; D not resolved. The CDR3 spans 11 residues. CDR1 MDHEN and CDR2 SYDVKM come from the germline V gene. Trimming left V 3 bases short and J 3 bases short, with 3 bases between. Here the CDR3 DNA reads TGTGCCAGCAGTTTTCGCTACGAGCAGTACTTC. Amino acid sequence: CASSFRYEQYF.

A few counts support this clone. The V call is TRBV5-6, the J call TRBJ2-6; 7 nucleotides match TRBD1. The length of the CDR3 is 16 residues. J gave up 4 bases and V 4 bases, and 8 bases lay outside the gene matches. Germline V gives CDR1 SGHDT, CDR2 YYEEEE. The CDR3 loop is CASSRYRGSGANVLTF. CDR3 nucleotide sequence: TGTGCCAGCAGCAGATACAGGGGATCAGGGGCCAACGTCCTGACTTTC.

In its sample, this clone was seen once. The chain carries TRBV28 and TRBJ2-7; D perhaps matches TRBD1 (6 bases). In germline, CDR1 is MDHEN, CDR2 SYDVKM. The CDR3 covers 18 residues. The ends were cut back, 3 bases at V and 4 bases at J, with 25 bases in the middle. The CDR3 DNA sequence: TGTGCCAGCAGTTTCCCTTCTTCTGACCCAGGGGTGCCATACGAGCAGTACTTC. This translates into CASSFPSSDPGVPYEQYF.

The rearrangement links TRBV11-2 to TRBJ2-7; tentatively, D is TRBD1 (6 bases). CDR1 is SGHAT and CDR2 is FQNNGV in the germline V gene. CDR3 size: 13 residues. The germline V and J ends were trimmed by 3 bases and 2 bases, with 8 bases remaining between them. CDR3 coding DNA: TGTGCCAGCAGCTTTACAGGGACCTACGAGCAGTACTTC. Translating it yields CASSFTGTYEQYF.

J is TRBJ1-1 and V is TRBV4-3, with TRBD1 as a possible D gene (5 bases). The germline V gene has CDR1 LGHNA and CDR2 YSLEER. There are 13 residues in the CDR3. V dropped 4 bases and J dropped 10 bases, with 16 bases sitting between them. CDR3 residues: CASSPAGTAGAFF. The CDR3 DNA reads TGCGCCAGCAGCCCAGCGGGGACCGCTGGAGCTTTCTTT.

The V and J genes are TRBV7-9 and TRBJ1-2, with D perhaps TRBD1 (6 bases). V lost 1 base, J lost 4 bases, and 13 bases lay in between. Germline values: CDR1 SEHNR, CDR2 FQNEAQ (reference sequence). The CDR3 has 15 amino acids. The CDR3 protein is CASSLDQGTIYGYTF. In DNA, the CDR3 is TGTGCCAGCAGCTTAGACCAGGGGACAATCTATGGCTACACCTTC.

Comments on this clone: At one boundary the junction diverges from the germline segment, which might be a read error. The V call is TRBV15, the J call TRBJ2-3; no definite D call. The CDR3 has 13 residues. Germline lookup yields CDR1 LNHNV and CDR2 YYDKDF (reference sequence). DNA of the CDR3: TGTGCCACCAGCCGAGACGGAGTGAATACGCAGTATTTT. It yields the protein CATSRDGVNTQYF.

CDR3 residues: CASSWNSGTNEQYF. Here the CDR3 DNA reads TGTGCCAGCAGCTGGAACAGTGGTACCAACGAGCAGTACTTC. V gene TRBV13 combines with J gene TRBJ2-7; D gene ambiguous. Germline V gene sequence: CDR1 PRHDT, CDR2 FYEKMQ (reference sequence). The CDR3 runs 14 residues. Trimming stripped 4 bases from V and 5 bases from J, with 15 bases between. The full variable domain, rest sourced from reference TRBV13 and TRBJ2-7, is AAGVIQSPRHLIKEKRETATLKCYPIPRHDTVYWYQQGPGQDPQFLISFYEKMQSDKGSIPDRFSAQQFSDYHSELNMSSLELGDSALYFCASSWNSGTNEQYFGPGTRLTVT.

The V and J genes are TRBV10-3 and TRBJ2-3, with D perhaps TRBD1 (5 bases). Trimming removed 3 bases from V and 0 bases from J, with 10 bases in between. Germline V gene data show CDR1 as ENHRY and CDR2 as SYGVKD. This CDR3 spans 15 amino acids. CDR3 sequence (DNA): TGTGCCATCAGTGATACAGGCTCCAGCACAGATACGCAGTATTTT. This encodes CAISDTGSSTDTQYF.

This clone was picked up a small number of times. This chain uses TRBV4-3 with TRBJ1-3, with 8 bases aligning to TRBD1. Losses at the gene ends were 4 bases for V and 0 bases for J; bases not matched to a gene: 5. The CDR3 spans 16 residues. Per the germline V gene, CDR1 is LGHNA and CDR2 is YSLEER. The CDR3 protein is CASSPGTGFSGNTIYF. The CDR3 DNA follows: TGCGCCAGCAGCCCCGGGACAGGTTTCTCTGGAAACACCATATATTTT.

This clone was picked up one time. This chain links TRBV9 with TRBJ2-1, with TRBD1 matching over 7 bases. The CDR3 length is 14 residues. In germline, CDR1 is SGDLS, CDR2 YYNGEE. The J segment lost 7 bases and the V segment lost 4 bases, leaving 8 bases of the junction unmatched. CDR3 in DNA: TGTGCCAGCAGCTACATGACAGGGAAGAATGAGCAGTTCTTC. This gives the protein CASSYMTGKNEQFF.

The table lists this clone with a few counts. CDR3 sequence (DNA): TGTGCCAGCAGTTTCATGGGACAGGGTATTGCTAATGAAAAACTGTTTTTT. The encoded protein is CASSFMGQGIANEKLFF. The V and J genes are TRBV27 and TRBJ1-4; TRBD1 aligns across 9 bases. The length of the CDR3 is 17 residues. The V gene end was trimmed by 3 bases and the J gene end by 3 bases; junction bases not matched to a gene: 8. Germline V lookup: CDR1 MNHEY, CDR2 SMNVEV (reference sequence).

The CDR3 region has the DNA TGTGCCAGCAGCTTAGCGGGGCCCCACGAGCAGTACTTC. This translates into CASSLAGPHEQYF. The rearrangement joins TRBV7-9 to TRBJ2-7; D may be TRBD1 (5 bases). Germline loops: CDR1 SEHNR, CDR2 FQNEAQ (reference sequence). The CDR3 is 13 amino acids. V lost 0 bases and J 5 bases, leaving 8 bases between the germline ends.

Written as DNA, the CDR3 is TGTGCCAGCAGCTTAGTCACTAGTTCTTACGAGCAGTACTTC. This sequence encodes CASSLVTSSYEQYF. This chain uses TRBV7-2 with TRBJ2-7; weak D call: TRBD2 (5 bases). Trimming took off 1 base at V and 4 bases at J, with 11 bases between the two ends. CDR1 and CDR2 from the germline V gene are SGHTA and FQGNSA. The CDR3 covers 14 residues.

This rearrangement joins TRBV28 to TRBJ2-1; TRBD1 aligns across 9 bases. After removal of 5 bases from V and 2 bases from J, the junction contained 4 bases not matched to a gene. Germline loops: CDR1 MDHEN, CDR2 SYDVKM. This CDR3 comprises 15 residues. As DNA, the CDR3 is TGTGCCAGCAGTACCCACAGGGGGCCCTACAATGAGCAGTTCTTC. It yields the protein CASSTHRGPYNEQFF.

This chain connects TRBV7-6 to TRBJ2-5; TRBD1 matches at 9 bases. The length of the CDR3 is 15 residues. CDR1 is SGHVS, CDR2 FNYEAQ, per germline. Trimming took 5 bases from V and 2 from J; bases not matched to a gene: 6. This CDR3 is CASSQRQGGQETQYF. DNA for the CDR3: TGTGCCAGCAGCCAAAGACAGGGGGGGCAAGAGACCCAGTACTTC.

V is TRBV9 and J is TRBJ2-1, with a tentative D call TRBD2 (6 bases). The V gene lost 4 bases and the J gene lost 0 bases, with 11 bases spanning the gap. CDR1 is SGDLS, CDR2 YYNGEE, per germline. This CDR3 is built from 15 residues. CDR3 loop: CASSPDYSSYNEQFF. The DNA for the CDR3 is TGTGCCAGCAGCCCGGACTACAGCTCCTACAATGAGCAGTTCTTC.

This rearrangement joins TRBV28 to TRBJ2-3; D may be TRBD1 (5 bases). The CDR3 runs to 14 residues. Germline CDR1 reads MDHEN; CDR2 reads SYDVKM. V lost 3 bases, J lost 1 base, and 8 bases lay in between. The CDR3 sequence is CASSFLQGTDTQYF. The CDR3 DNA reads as TGTGCCAGCAGTTTCTTACAGGGCACAGATACGCAGTATTTT.

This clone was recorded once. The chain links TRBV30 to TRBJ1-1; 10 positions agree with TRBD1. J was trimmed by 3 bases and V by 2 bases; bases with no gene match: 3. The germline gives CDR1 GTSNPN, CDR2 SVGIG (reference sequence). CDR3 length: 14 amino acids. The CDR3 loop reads CAWSPGQGHTEAFF. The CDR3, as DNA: TGTGCCTGGAGTCCGGGACAGGGGCACACTGAAGCTTTCTTT.